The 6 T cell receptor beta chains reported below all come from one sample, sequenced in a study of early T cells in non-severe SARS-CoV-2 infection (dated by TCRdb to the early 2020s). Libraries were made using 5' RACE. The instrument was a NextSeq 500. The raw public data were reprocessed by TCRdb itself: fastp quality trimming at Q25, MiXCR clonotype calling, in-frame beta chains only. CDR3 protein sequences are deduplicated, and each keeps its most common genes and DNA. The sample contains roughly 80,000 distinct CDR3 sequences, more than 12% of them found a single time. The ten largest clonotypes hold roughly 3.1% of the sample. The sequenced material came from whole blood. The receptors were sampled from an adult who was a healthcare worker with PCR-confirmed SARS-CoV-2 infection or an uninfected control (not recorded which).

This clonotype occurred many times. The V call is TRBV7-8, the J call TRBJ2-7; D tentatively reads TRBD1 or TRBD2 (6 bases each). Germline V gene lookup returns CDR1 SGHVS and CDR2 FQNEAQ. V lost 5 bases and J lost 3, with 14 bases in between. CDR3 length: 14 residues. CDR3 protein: CASSLGGPSYEQYF. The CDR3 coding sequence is TGTGCCAGCAGCCTCGGGGGCCCGAGCTACGAGCAGTACTTC.

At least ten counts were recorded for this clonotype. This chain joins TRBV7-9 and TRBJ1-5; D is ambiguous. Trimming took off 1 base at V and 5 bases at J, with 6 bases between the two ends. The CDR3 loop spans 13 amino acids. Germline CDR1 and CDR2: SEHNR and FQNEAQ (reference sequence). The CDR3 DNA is TGTGCCAGCAGCTTAGAGCGGGATCAGCCCCAGCATTTT. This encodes CASSLERDQPQHF.

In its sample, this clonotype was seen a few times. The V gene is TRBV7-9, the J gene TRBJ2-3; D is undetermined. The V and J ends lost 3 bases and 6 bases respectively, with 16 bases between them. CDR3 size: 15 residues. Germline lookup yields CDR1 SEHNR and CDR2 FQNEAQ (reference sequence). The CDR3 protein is CASSFWTPLRDTQYF. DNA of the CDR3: TGTGCCAGCAGCTTCTGGACCCCCCTCCGGGATACGCAGTATTTT. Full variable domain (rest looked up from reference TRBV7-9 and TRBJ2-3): DTGVSQNPRHKITKRGQNVTFRCDPISEHNRLYWYRQTLGQGPEFLTYFQNEAQLEKSRLLSDRFSAERPKGSFSTLEIQRTEQGDSAMYLCASSFWTPLRDTQYFGPGTRLTVL.

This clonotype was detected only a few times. As DNA, the CDR3 is TGTGCCAGCAGCCCCTGGGCCTACGGGAGAGATACGCAGTATTTT. This codes for CASSPWAYGRDTQYF. The chain employs TRBV14 and TRBJ2-3; D possibly corresponds to TRBD2 (6 bases). Germline CDR1 is SGHDN and CDR2 is FVKESK. CDR3 length: 15 amino acids. V was shortened by 4 bases and J by 5 bases, with 16 bases between the two germline ends.

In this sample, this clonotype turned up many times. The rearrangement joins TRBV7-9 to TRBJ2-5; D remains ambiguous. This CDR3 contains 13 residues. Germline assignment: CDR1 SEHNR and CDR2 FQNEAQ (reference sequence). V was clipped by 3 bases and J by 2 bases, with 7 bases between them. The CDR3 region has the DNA TGTGCCAGCAGCTTGACCCCGCAAGAGACCCAGTACTTC. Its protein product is CASSLTPQETQYF.

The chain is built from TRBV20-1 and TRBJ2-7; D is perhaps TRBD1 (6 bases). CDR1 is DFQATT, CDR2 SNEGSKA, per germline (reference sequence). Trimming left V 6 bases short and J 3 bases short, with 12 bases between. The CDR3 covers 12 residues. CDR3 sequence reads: CSAGGPYYEQYF. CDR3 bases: TGCAGTGCAGGGGGACCCTACTACGAGCAGTACTTC.